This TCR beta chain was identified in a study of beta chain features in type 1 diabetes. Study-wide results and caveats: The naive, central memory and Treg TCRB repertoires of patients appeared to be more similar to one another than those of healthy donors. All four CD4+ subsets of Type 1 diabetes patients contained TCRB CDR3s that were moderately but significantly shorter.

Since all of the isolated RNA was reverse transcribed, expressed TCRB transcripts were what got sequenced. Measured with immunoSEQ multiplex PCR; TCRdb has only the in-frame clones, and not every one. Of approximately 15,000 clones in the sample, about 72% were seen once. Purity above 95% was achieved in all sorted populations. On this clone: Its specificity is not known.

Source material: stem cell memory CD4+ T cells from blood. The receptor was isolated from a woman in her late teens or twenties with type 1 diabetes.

The CDR3 coding sequence is TGTGCCAGCAGTTTATCGCCCCCCCGACAGCTTCCCGCCTACGAGCAGTACTTC. It specifies CASSLSPPRQLPAYEQYF. The chain recombines TRBV27 with TRBJ2-7; D may be TRBD1 (5 bases). This CDR3 has 18 residues. The germline CDR1 and CDR2 sequences are MNHEY and SMNVEV (reference sequence). V lost 0 bases, J lost 2 bases, and 20 bases lay in between.